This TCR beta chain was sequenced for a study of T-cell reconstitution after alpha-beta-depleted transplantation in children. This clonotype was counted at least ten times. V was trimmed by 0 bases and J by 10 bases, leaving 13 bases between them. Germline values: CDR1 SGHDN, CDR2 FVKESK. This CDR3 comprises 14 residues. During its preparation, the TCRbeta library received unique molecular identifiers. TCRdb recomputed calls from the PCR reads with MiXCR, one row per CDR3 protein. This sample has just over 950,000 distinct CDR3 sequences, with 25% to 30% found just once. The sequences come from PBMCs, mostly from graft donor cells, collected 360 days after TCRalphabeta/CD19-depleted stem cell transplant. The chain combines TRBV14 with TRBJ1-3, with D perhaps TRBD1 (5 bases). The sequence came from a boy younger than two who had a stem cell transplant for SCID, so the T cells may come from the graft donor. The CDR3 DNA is TGTGCCAGCAGCCAAGAGTTCGGGGGAAGGACCATATATTTT. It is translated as CASSQEFGGRTIYF.